This T cell receptor beta chain is drawn from a study of early T cells in non-severe SARS-CoV-2 infection. The CDR3 loop spans 15 amino acids. V gave up 6 bases and J gave up 5 bases, with 17 bases separating them. Unique molecular identifiers tagged individual cDNA molecules. TCRdb redid the calling of the 5' RACE reads with MiXCR, one entry per CDR3 protein. The sample contains almost 65,000 distinct CDR3 sequences, 4.9% of which appear only once. This clonotype was detected a few times. Input material: whole blood. The chain uses TRBV12-3 or TRBV12-4 and TRBJ2-1, with unresolved D. The TCR originated in an adult who was a healthcare worker with PCR-confirmed SARS-CoV-2 infection or an uninfected control (not recorded which). Here the CDR3 reads CASRPLSHANNEQFF. The CDR3 DNA sequence: TGTGCCAGCAGGCCACTTTCCCATGCTAACAATGAGCAGTTCTTC.